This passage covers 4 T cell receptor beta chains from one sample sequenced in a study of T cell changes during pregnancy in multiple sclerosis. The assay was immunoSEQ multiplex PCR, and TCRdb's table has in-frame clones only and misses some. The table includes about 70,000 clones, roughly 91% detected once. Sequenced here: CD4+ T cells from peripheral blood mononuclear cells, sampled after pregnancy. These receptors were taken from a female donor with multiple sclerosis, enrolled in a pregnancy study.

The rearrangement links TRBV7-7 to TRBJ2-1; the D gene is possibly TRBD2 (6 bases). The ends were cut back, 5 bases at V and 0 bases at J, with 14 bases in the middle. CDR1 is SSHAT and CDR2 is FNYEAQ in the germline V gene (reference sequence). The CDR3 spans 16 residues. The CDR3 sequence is CASSPRVGSSYNEQFF. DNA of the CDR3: TGTGCCAGCAGCCCTCGCGTCGGGAGCTCCTACAATGAGCAGTTCTTC.

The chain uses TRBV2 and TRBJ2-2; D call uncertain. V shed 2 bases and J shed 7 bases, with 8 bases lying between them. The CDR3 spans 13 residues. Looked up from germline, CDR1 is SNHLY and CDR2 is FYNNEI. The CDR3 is CASSERQDGELFF. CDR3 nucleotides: TGTGCCAGCAGTGAAAGGCAGGACGGGGAGCTGTTTTTT.

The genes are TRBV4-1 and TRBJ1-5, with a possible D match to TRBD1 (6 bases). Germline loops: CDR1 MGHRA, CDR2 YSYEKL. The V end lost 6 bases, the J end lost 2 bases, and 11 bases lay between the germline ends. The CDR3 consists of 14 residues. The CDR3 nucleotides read TGCGCCAGCAGGGAAGCAGGGGGCAATCAGCCCCAGCATTTT. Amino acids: CASREAGGNQPQHF.

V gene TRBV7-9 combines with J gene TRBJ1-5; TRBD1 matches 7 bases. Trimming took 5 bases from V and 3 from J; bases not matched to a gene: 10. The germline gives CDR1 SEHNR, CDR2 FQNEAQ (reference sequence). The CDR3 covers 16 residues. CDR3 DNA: TGTGCCAGCAGCAAGGGGGCAGGGGTGGACAATCAGCCCCAGCATTTT. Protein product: CASSKGAGVDNQPQHF.